This TCR beta chain appears in the sequencing data of a study of blood T cells in healthy people across ages. A second about 7 to 11 cycle PCR used barcoded and J-beta primers. TCRdb passed the 5' RACE reads through MiXCR, listing each CDR3 protein once. The sample holds 850,000 to 1,100,000 distinct CDR3 sequences, less than 45% seen once. CDR1 and CDR2 from the germline V gene are MNHNY and SVGAGI (reference sequence). V was clipped by 6 bases and J by 5 bases, with 16 bases between them. The CDR3 runs to 14 residues. Sequencing used blood. The TCR sequence derives from a man younger than 30 in good health. The genes are TRBV6-6 and TRBJ1-1, with a possible D match to TRBD1 (5 bases). CDR3 residues: CASSHPWGGTEAFF. DNA of the CDR3: TGTGCCAGCAGCCATCCGTGGGGGGGAACTGAAGCTTTCTTT.